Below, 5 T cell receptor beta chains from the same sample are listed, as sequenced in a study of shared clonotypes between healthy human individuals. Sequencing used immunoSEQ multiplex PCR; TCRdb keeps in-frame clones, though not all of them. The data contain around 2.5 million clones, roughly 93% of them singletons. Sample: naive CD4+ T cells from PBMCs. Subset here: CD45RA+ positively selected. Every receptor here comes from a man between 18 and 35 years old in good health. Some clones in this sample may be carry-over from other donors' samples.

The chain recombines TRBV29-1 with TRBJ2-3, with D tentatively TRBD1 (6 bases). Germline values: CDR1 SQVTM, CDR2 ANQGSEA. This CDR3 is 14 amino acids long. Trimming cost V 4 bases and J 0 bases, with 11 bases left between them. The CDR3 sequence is CSVGTVVSTDTQYF. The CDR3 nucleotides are TGCAGCGTTGGGACAGTGGTCAGCACAGATACGCAGTATTTT.

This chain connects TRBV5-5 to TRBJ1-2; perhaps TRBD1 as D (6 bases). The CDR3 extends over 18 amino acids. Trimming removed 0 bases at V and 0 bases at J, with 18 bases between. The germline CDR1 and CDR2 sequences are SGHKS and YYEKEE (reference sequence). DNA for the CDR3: TGTGCCAGCAGCTTGGCCCGCGGGGCAGGGGAAGCTAACTATGGCTACACCTTC. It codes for CASSLARGAGEANYGYTF.

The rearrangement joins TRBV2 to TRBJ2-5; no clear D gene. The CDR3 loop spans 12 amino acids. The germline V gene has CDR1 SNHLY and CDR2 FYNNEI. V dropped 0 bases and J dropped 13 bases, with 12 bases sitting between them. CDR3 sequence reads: CASSEAAGRLYF. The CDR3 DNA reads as TGTGCCAGCAGTGAAGCGGCCGGCCGTTTGTACTTC.

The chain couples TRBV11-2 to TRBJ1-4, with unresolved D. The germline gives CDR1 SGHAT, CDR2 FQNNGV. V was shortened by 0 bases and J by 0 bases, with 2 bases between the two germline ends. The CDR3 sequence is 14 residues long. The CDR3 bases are TGTGCCAGCAGCTTAGAAGCAACTAATGAAAAACTGTTTTTT. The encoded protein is CASSLEATNEKLFF.

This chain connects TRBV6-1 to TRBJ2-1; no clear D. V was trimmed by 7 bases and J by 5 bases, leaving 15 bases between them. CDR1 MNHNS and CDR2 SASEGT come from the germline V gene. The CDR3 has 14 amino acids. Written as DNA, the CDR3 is TGTGCCAGCATCGAAGGGATAGGGAACAATGAGCAGTTCTTC. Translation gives CASIEGIGNNEQFF.